The 14 T cell receptor beta chains below all came from one sample that was sequenced in a study of blood T cell repertoires in COVID-19. Method: immunoSEQ multiplex PCR; TCRdb's copy keeps in-frame clones and lacks some. The sample consists of approximately 46,000 clones, about 89% of them appearing once. Sequences were obtained from peripheral blood. These receptors were taken from a man between 60 and 75 years old with active or convalescent COVID-19.

The DNA for the CDR3 is TGTGCCAGCAGCTCGACAGAGAACACTGAAGCTTTCTTT. Translating it yields CASSSTENTEAFF. The rearrangement uses TRBV5-4 and TRBJ1-1, with a possible D match to TRBD1 (5 bases). The length of the CDR3 is 13 residues. Germline V gene lookup returns CDR1 SGHNT and CDR2 YYREEE (reference sequence). The V and J ends lost 3 bases and 1 base respectively, with 7 bases between them.

V and J are TRBV20-1 and TRBJ2-7; 14 bases line up with TRBD2. CDR3 length equals 14 residues. Germline V gives CDR1 DFQATT, CDR2 SNEGSKA (reference sequence). The junction had 10 bases not matched to a gene; V was cut back by 3 bases and J by 12 bases. The CDR3 sequence is CSASVLTSGGAVYF. The CDR3 nucleotides are TGCAGTGCTAGTGTTTTGACTAGCGGGGGGGCCGTGTACTTC.

Concerning this clone: The identical CDR3 is also encoded by other nucleotide sequences in the sample. V usage is TRBV3-1 (or the pseudogene TRBV3-2) and J usage is TRBJ2-2; the match to TRBD2 covers 10 bases. The germline gives CDR1 LGHDT, CDR2 YNNKEL (reference sequence). This CDR3 is built from 14 residues. J was trimmed by 4 bases and V by 4 bases; bases with no gene match: 0. The DNA for the CDR3 is TGTGCCAGCAGCCCTAGCGGGGGCACCGGGGAGCTGTTTTTT. This gives the protein CASSPSGGTGELFF.

V usage is TRBV7-7 and J usage is TRBJ2-3; TRBD2 matches at 9 bases. The trim removed 5 bases at V and 3 bases at J, leaving 6 bases unmatched. Germline CDR1 reads SSHAT; CDR2 reads FNYEAQ (reference sequence). The CDR3 has 15 residues. CDR3 sequence: CASSRMRGGTDTQYF. The CDR3 bases are TGTGCCAGCAGCCGCATGCGGGGGGGGACAGATACGCAGTATTTT.

The chain has TRBV5-6 and TRBJ2-7, with TRBD2 matching 10 bases. The CDR3 runs 16 residues. CDR1 is SGHDT and CDR2 is YYEEEE in the germline V gene. V lost 4 bases, J lost 1 base, and 8 bases stayed unmatched. The CDR3 is CASSAQLAGRSYEQYF. CDR3 bases: TGTGCCAGCAGCGCCCAACTAGCGGGGCGTTCCTACGAGCAGTACTTC.

This clone was detected once. The chain recombines TRBV28 with TRBJ1-4, with a weak D call TRBD1 (5 bases). Deletions cut 5 bases from V and 8 bases from J, with 18 bases between. The CDR3 length is 15 residues. Germline CDR1 MDHEN, CDR2 SYDVKM. DNA for the CDR3: TGTGCCAGCAGTCCTCAGTGGGGCCAGAAGGAAAAACTGTTTTTT. Translation gives CASSPQWGQKEKLFF.

This clone was seen only once. The chain's CDR3 is CASSPRAGYEAFF. CDR3 DNA: TGTGCCAGCAGCCCCAGGGCGGGGTATGAAGCTTTCTTT. The gene calls are TRBV7-9 and TRBJ1-1; TRBD1 is a possible D gene (5 bases). The CDR3 loop spans 13 amino acids. Germline CDR1 reads SEHNR; CDR2 reads FQNEAQ (reference sequence). The V end was cut by 5 bases, the J end by 7 bases, with 14 bases between. Full variable domain (rest looked up from reference TRBV7-9 and TRBJ1-1): DTGVSQNPRHKITKRGQNVTFRCDPISEHNRLYWYRQTLGQGPEFLTYFQNEAQLEKSRLLSDRFSAERPKGSFSTLEIQRTEQGDSAMYLCASSPRAGYEAFFGQGTRLTVV.

This rearrangement joins TRBV30 to TRBJ1-5; weak D call: TRBD1 (5 bases). V gave up 3 bases and J gave up 4 bases, with 16 bases separating them. Germline lookup yields CDR1 GTSNPN and CDR2 SVGIG (reference sequence). The CDR3 consists of 15 residues. The CDR3 region is CAWSLIGGVNQPQHF. The CDR3 nucleotides read TGTGCCTGGAGCCTTATCGGGGGGGTTAATCAGCCCCAGCATTTT.

The chain joins TRBV7-9 to TRBJ2-1, with 8 nucleotides matching TRBD2. This CDR3 comprises 16 residues. The trim removed 5 bases at V and 2 bases at J, leaving 8 bases unmatched. CDR1 and CDR2 (germline): SEHNR, FQNEAQ (reference sequence). For the CDR3, the DNA is TGTGCCAGCAGCATTAGCCGGGGGGGCCCCTACAATGAGCAGTTCTTC. Protein sequence: CASSISRGGPYNEQFF.

The rearrangement links TRBV18 to TRBJ1-6; D may be TRBD1 (5 bases). CDR1 KGHSH and CDR2 LQKENI come from the germline V gene. The V end lost 5 bases, the J end lost 12 bases, and 14 bases lay between the germline ends. The CDR3 loop spans 13 amino acids. The CDR3 coding sequence is TGTGCCAGCTCAGAAGATTTAGGGGTACCCCTCCACTTT. It is translated as CASSEDLGVPLHF.

The V and J genes are TRBV10-3 and TRBJ1-6; 8 nucleotides line up with TRBD1. Germline-derived CDR1 and CDR2 are ENHRY and SYGVKD. V was pared by 2 bases and J by 3 bases, with 9 bases of the junction left unmatched. There are 18 residues in the CDR3. Here the CDR3 DNA reads TGTGCCATCAGTGAGACAGGGGGACTTAGAAACTATAATTCACCCCTCCACTTT. As protein: CAISETGGLRNYNSPLHF.

The chain joins TRBV4-3 to TRBJ1-2; no reliable D call. Trimming stripped 2 bases from V and 0 bases from J, with 10 bases between. This CDR3 contains 15 residues. Per the germline V gene, CDR1 is LGHNA and CDR2 is YSLEER. CDR3 in amino acids: CASSQHLTANYGYTF. In DNA form, the CDR3 reads TGCGCCAGCAGCCAACACTTAACAGCTAACTATGGCTACACCTTC.

J is TRBJ1-2 and V is TRBV7-9, with a tentative D call TRBD1 (5 bases). The CDR3 has 15 residues. Germline CDR1 reads SEHNR; CDR2 reads FQNEAQ (reference sequence). The ends were cut back, 5 bases at V and 0 bases at J, with 13 bases in the middle. CDR3 nucleotides: TGTGCCAGCAGCCTCCGACAGACCACTAACTATGGCTACACCTTC. This encodes CASSLRQTTNYGYTF.

The rearrangement joins TRBV9 to TRBJ1-1; D gene uncertain. CDR3 length: 15 amino acids. V lost 0 bases, J lost 6 bases, and 15 bases lay in between. CDR1 is SGDLS, CDR2 YYNGEE, per germline. CDR3 DNA: TGTGCCAGCAGCGTAGCGGGTACCGCATTCCCTGAAGCTTTCTTT. It is translated as CASSVAGTAFPEAFF.